The 14 T cell receptor beta chains given below trace back to one sample, sequenced in a study of PD-1 blockade in classical Hodgkin lymphoma. This sample's time point: cycle 4 day 1 (C4D1), after five to seven weeks of nivolumab. Patients all relapsed after autologous stem cell transplantation, and there was variation in brentuximab vedotin exposure. This table comes from immunoSEQ multiplex PCR, and its TCRdb copy is limited to in-frame clones, with some not included. The sample comprises tens of thousands of clones, about four fifths of which are singletons, and 22% rests with the top ten. Specimen: peripheral blood mononuclear cells (PBMCs), collected before the fourth cycle of nivolumab. The receptors were gathered from a human donor with classical Hodgkin lymphoma.

V and J are TRBV19 and TRBJ2-3, with D possibly matching TRBD2 (6 bases). Trimming took 5 bases from V and 2 from J, leaving 11 bases between them. Germline V CDR1 and CDR2: LNHDA, SQIVND (reference sequence). This CDR3 comprises 14 residues. The CDR3: CASSSGVYTDTQYF. The CDR3 coding sequence is TGTGCCAGTAGTTCGGGGGTTTACACAGATACGCAGTATTTT.

The rearrangement links TRBV6-6 to TRBJ2-7; D is possibly TRBD1 or TRBD2 (5 bases each). Germline CDR1 is MNHNY and CDR2 is SVGAGI (reference sequence). Trimming removed 0 bases at V and 2 bases at J, with 8 bases between. The CDR3 is made up of 14 amino acids. CDR3 protein: CASSYSGPTYEQYF. For the CDR3, the DNA is TGTGCCAGCAGTTACTCGGGACCCACCTACGAGCAGTACTTC.

This clone was picked up one time. This chain uses TRBV2 with TRBJ2-7, with D perhaps matching TRBD2 (6 bases). The germline V gene has CDR1 SNHLY and CDR2 FYNNEI. Trimming took off 0 bases at V and 2 bases at J, with 14 bases between the two ends. This CDR3 contains 16 residues. This CDR3 is CASSEAGRELAYEQYF. The DNA for the CDR3 is TGTGCCAGCAGTGAAGCGGGACGGGAGTTAGCCTACGAGCAGTACTTC.

The genes are TRBV27 and TRBJ2-1; D gene uncertain. This CDR3 is 12 amino acids long. Per the germline V gene, CDR1 is MNHEY and CDR2 is SMNVEV (reference sequence). The germline V and J ends were trimmed by 7 bases and 8 bases, with 12 bases remaining between them. The CDR3 sequence: CASKGLNDEQFF. The CDR3 bases are TGTGCCAGCAAAGGGCTGAACGATGAGCAGTTCTTC.

Here the CDR3 DNA reads TGTGCCAGCAGCCAATTAAAAGCGATCCGGGACAGAGCTTTCTTT. Protein product: CASSQLKAIRDRAFF. The chain uses TRBV14 and TRBJ1-1; 7 nucleotides align to TRBD1. CDR1 is SGHDN and CDR2 is FVKESK in the germline V gene. V was clipped by 2 bases and J by 10 bases; unmatched bases: 13. The CDR3 covers 15 residues.

The V gene is TRBV27, the J gene TRBJ2-1, with D possibly being TRBD1 (6 bases). V lost 2 bases and J 9 bases, leaving 14 bases between the germline ends. This CDR3 is built from 14 residues. Germline values: CDR1 MNHEY, CDR2 SMNVEV (reference sequence). This chain's CDR3 is CASSLASQGSEQFF. The CDR3 region has the DNA TGTGCCAGCAGTTTAGCCTCACAGGGTAGTGAGCAGTTCTTC.

This chain connects TRBV28 to TRBJ2-7, with 7 bases matching TRBD1. The CDR3 has 16 amino acids. Per the germline V gene, CDR1 is MDHEN and CDR2 is SYDVKM. With 5 bases clipped from V and 0 bases from J, the junction kept 10 bases outside the gene matches. The CDR3 DNA sequence: TGTGCCAGCAGTCACCTGACAGGGCCCAGCTCCTACGAGCAGTACTTC. Its protein is CASSHLTGPSSYEQYF.

To note about this clone: The sample holds other DNA sequences that translate to the same CDR3. This chain joins TRBV6-5 and TRBJ1-5, with D tentatively TRBD1 (6 bases). The germline V and J ends were trimmed by 8 bases and 5 bases, with 16 bases remaining between them. This CDR3 region has 14 residues. The germline gives CDR1 MNHEY, CDR2 SVGAGI. The CDR3 here is CASGTQVSDQPQHF. The CDR3 coding sequence is TGTGCCAGCGGGACACAGGTGAGCGATCAGCCCCAGCATTTT.

This sequence joins TRBV6-1 and TRBJ2-1; no clear D gene. The CDR3 consists of 14 residues. V was clipped by 5 bases and J by 5 bases, with 13 bases between them. From germline, CDR1 is MNHNS and CDR2 SASEGT. The CDR3 DNA reads TGTGCCAGCAGTACGTTAAGTAGGGACAATGAGCAGTTCTTC. It yields the protein CASSTLSRDNEQFF.

The V and J genes are TRBV2 and TRBJ2-1, with a weak D call TRBD1 (5 bases). Germline lookup yields CDR1 SNHLY and CDR2 FYNNEI. This CDR3 region has 15 residues. The V end lost 6 bases, the J end lost 4 bases, and 16 bases lay between the germline ends. The CDR3, as DNA: TGTGCCAGCAGGGTGGACGGACAAGGATACAATGAGCAGTTCTTC. It specifies CASRVDGQGYNEQFF.

This clone was counted a single time. The chain joins TRBV6-1 to TRBJ2-1; D uncertain. The V gene's germline CDR1 is MNHNS and CDR2 SASEGT. This CDR3 contains 13 residues. The germline V and J ends were trimmed by 6 bases and 4 bases, with 10 bases remaining between them. The CDR3 here is CASRGPEYNEQFF. In DNA form, the CDR3 reads TGTGCCAGCAGGGGCCCCGAATACAATGAGCAGTTCTTC.

This clone was picked up one time. The chain has TRBV9 and TRBJ2-7; 8 bases match TRBD1. This CDR3 has 12 amino acids. Trimming removed 4 bases from V and 5 bases from J; junction bases left unmatched: 2. The germline V gene encodes CDR1 SGDLS and CDR2 YYNGEE. The chain's CDR3 is CASSRTGNEQYF. CDR3 bases: TGTGCCAGCAGCCGGACAGGGAACGAGCAGTACTTC.

The chain employs TRBV29-1 and TRBJ2-1; D not certain. CDR1 and CDR2 from the germline V gene are SQVTM and ANQGSEA. The CDR3 has 13 amino acids. The germline V and J ends were trimmed by 4 bases and 8 bases, with 15 bases remaining between them. The DNA of the CDR3 is TGCAGCGTTGGGGTACTTGTAGCAGATGAGCAGTTCTTC. Translating it yields CSVGVLVADEQFF.

The chain uses TRBV5-3 and TRBJ1-5; 10 bases are a match to TRBD1. TRBV5-3 is given ORF status, its function remaining uncertain. The junction had 15 bases not matched to a gene; V was cut back by 0 bases and J by 3 bases. The CDR3 runs 20 residues. This chain's CDR3 is CARSLARQGAGSFFNQPQHF. The CDR3 DNA follows: TGTGCCAGAAGCTTGGCGAGACAGGGGGCAGGGTCGTTCTTCAATCAGCCCCAGCATTTT.